This TCR beta chain was captured by sequencing in a study of T-cell reconstitution after alpha-beta-depleted transplantation in children. Broader study findings: T-cell counts and diversity at one year following transplant were attributed mainly to newly produced T cells.

Unique molecular identifiers were incorporated into the prepared TCRbeta library. MiXCR, applied by TCRdb to the PCR reads, yields one record per CDR3 protein. The data hold about 210,000 distinct CDR3 sequences, with under 20% observed a single time. This clonotype has more than one count but fewer than ten. Its antigen remains unknown. Trimming took 3 bases from V and 4 from J, leaving 9 bases between them. Germline V CDR1 and CDR2: SQVTM, ANQGSEA. CDR3 length: 12 amino acids. The sequences come from PBMCs, mostly from graft donor cells, collected 360 days after TCRalphabeta/CD19-depleted stem cell transplant. V is TRBV29-1 and J is TRBJ1-2; unclear D gene. The receptor was isolated from a male patient between 2 and 10 years old who had a stem cell transplant for acute lymphoblastic leukemia, so the T cells may come from the graft donor. CDR3 DNA sequence: TGCAGCGTTGAGGGGAGATCCTATGGCTACACCTTC. Translated: CSVEGRSYGYTF.